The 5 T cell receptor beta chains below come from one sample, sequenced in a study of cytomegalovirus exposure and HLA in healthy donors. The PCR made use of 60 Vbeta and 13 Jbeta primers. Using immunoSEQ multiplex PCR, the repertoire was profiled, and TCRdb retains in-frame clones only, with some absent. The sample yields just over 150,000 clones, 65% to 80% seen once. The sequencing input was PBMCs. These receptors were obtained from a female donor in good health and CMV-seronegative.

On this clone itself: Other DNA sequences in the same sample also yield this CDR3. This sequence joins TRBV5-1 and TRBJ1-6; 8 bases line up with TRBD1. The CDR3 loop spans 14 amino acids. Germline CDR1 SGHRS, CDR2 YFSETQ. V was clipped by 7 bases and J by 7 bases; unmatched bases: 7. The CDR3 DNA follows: TGCGCCAGCCGCACCGGACAGGGAAATTCACCCCTCCACTTT. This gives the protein CASRTGQGNSPLHF.

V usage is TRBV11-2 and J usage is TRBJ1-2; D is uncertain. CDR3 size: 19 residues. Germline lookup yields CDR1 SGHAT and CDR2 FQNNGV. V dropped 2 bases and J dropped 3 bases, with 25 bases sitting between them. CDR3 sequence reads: CASSLTHSGPRAVDYGYTF. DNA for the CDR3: TGTGCCAGCAGCTTAACCCACTCTGGGCCCAGAGCCGTGGACTATGGCTACACCTTC.

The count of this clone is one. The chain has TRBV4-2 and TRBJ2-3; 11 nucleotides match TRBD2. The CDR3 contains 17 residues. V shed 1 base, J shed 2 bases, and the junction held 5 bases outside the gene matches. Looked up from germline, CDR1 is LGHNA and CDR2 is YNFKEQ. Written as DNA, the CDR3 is TGTGCCAGCAGCCAAGGAAAGACTAGCGGGGACACAGATACGCAGTATTTT. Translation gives CASSQGKTSGDTDTQYF.

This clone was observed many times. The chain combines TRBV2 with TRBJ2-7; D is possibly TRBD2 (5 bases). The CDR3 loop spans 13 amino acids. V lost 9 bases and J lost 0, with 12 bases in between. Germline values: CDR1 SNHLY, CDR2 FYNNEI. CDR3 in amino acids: CASGTEVSYEQYF. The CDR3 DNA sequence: TGTGCCAGTGGAACGGAGGTCTCCTACGAGCAGTACTTC.

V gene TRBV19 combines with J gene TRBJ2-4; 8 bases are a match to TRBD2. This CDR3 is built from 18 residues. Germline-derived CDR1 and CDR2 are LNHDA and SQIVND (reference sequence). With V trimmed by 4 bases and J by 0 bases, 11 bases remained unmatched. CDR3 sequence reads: CASSTGLTSGLAKNIQYF. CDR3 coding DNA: TGTGCCAGTAGTACCGGTTTAACTAGCGGACTAGCCAAAAACATTCAGTACTTC.